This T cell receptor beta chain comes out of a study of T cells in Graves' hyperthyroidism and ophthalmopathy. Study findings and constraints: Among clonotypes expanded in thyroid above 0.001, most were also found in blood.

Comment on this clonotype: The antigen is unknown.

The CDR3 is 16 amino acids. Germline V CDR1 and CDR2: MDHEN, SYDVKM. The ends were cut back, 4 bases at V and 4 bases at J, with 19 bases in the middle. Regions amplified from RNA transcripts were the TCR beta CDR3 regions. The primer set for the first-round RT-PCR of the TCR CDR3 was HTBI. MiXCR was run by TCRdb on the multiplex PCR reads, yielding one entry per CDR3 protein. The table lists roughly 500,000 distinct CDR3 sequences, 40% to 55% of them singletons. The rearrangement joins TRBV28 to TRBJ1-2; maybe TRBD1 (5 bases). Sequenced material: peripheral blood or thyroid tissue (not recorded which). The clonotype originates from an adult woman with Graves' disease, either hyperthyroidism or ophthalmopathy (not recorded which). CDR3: CASSSPRQRATYGYTF. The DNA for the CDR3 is TGTGCCAGCAGTTCCCCTCGACAGCGCGCTACCTATGGCTACACCTTC.